This TCR beta chain was profiled in a study of CD4 and CD8 cells across lung adenocarcinoma regions. TCRdb re-analysed the PCR reads in MiXCR, keeping a single row per CDR3 protein. The sample includes some 8,400 distinct CDR3 sequences, 54% of them seen just once. Localized lung adenocarcinoma, a non-small cell lung cancer, affected the donors. The CDR3 extends over 15 amino acids. Germline V gives CDR1 SGHVS, CDR2 FQNEAQ. This sequence joins TRBV7-8 and TRBJ2-5; 11 nucleotides match TRBD2. Gene TRBJ2-1 matches the end of the DNA better, so the J call may be wrong. The sequence was collected from a female donor with lung adenocarcinoma. The CD4 and CD8 labels of this study may be unreliable. Sample: CD8+ T cells from the center of a lung tumor. As DNA, the CDR3 is TGTGCCAGCAGCTTGGGACTAGCGGCCTACAATGAGCAGTTCTTC. It encodes CASSLGLAAYNEQFF.